The next 10 T cell receptor beta chains were all read from a single sample in a study of early T cells in non-severe SARS-CoV-2 infection. TCRdb re-called the 5' RACE reads through MiXCR, storing one row per CDR3 protein. The sample holds under 70,000 distinct CDR3 sequences; about 5.6% are singletons and the top ten take 6.8%. The sample taken for sequencing was whole blood. These receptors originate from an adult who was a healthcare worker with PCR-confirmed SARS-CoV-2 infection or an uninfected control (not recorded which).

This clonotype has a count of ten or more. This chain connects TRBV19 to TRBJ2-1; TRBD2 agrees at 8 bases. V shed 6 bases and J 5 bases; nucleotides not matched to a gene: 9. This CDR3 has 15 amino acids. Germline V lookup: CDR1 LNHDA, CDR2 SQIVND (reference sequence). CDR3 nucleotides: TGTGCCAGTAGGTACAGCGGGAGTATCAACAATGAGCAGTTCTTC. Translation: CASRYSGSINNEQFF.

The genes are TRBV12-3 or TRBV12-4 and TRBJ2-4; 7 bases are shared with TRBD2. This CDR3 is 17 amino acids long. Trimming took 5 bases from V and 2 from J; bases not matched to a gene: 12. The DNA of the CDR3 is TGTGCCAGCAGTCTTGGCTCCGGGGGGATTACCAAAAACATTCAGTACTTC. Its translation is CASSLGSGGITKNIQYF.

The table lists this clonotype with many counts. This chain connects TRBV29-1 to TRBJ1-2, with D perhaps matching TRBD1 (5 bases). Germline-derived CDR1 and CDR2 are SQVTM and ANQGSEA. The CDR3 is 12 residues long. V shed 8 bases and J shed 3 bases, with 13 bases lying between them. CDR3 sequence: CSSKPGDYGYTF. In DNA, the CDR3 is TGCAGCTCAAAACCGGGGGACTATGGCTACACCTTC.

This clonotype was detected many times. The chain links TRBV15 to TRBJ1-5, with TRBD1 matching 8 bases. CDR3 length: 17 residues. The germline V gene encodes CDR1 LNHNV and CDR2 YYDKDF (reference sequence). The V gene end was trimmed by 3 bases and the J gene end by 4 bases; junction bases not matched to a gene: 11. The DNA for the CDR3 is TGTGCCACCAGCAGGAATCCCGGGACAGGTACGAATCAGCCCCAGCATTTT. This encodes CATSRNPGTGTNQPQHF.

V and J are TRBV29-1 and TRBJ1-2; D may be TRBD1 (6 bases). Germline values: CDR1 SQVTM, CDR2 ANQGSEA. The CDR3 totals 13 residues. V was trimmed by 3 bases and J by 2 bases, leaving 10 bases between them. The CDR3 region is CSVDGGSNYGYTF. DNA for the CDR3: TGCAGCGTTGACGGGGGCTCGAACTATGGCTACACCTTC.

This clonotype has a handful of counts. The genes are TRBV19 and TRBJ2-6; a weak D match, TRBD2 (6 bases). The CDR3 is 17 amino acids. V was clipped by 7 bases and J by 0 bases, with 16 bases between them. Germline V gene lookup returns CDR1 LNHDA and CDR2 SQIVND (reference sequence). The chain's CDR3 is CASTPALGGSGANVLTF. Here the CDR3 DNA reads TGTGCCAGTACCCCCGCGCTGGGGGGCTCTGGGGCCAACGTCCTGACTTTC.

This clonotype was recorded many times. This chain joins TRBV4-1 and TRBJ2-3; D unclear. CDR1 and CDR2 from the germline V gene are MGHRA and YSYEKL. The CDR3 contains 15 residues. V lost 0 bases to trimming and J lost 2 bases, with 9 bases between them. CDR3 nucleotides: TGCGCCAGCAGCCAAGAAGACCCCGTCACAGATACGCAGTATTTT. It codes for CASSQEDPVTDTQYF.

This clonotype came up many times. The chain joins TRBV20-1 to TRBJ1-1; D is possibly TRBD1 (6 bases). This CDR3 is 13 amino acids long. The V gene's germline CDR1 is DFQATT and CDR2 SNEGSKA (reference sequence). V was pared by 1 base and J by 2 bases, with 8 bases between. The DNA of the CDR3 is TGCAGTGCTAGAGGAGGGACAAACACTGAAGCTTTCTTT. Translated, it gives CSARGGTNTEAFF.

This chain uses TRBV30 with TRBJ2-5; unclear D gene. The CDR3 covers 13 residues. The germline V and J ends were trimmed by 3 bases and 3 bases, with 11 bases remaining between them. Germline CDR1 GTSNPN, CDR2 SVGIG (reference sequence). CDR3 protein: CAWSPHPEETQYF. Written as DNA, the CDR3 is TGTGCCTGGAGCCCCCACCCGGAAGAGACCCAGTACTTC.

CDR3 protein: CASSYSPDGRGYTF. CDR3 bases: TGTGCCAGCAGTTACTCGCCCGATGGACGCGGCTACACCTTC. The chain joins TRBV6-6 to TRBJ1-2; D is uncertain. The V and J ends lost 0 bases and 8 bases respectively, with 13 bases between them. The CDR3 length is 14 residues. The germline V gene encodes CDR1 MNHNY and CDR2 SVGAGI (reference sequence).